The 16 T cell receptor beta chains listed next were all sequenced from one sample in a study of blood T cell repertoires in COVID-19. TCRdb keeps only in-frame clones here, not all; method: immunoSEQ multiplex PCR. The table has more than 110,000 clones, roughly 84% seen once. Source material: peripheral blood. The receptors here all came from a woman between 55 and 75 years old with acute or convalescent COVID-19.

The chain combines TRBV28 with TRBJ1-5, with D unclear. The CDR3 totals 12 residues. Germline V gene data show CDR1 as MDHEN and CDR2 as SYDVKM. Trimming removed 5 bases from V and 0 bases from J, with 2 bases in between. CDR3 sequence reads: CASSRSNQPQHF. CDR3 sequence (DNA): TGTGCCAGCAGTCGTAGCAATCAGCCCCAGCATTTT.

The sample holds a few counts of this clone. The CDR3 loop reads CASSSTMNTEAFF. The CDR3, as DNA: TGTGCCAGCAGCTCTACCATGAACACTGAAGCTTTCTTT. This chain connects TRBV3-1 (or the pseudogene TRBV3-2) to TRBJ1-1; D is uncertain. Per germline, CDR1 LGHDT and CDR2 YNNKEL (reference sequence). V was pared by 5 bases and J by 0 bases, with 7 bases between. This CDR3 is built from 13 residues.

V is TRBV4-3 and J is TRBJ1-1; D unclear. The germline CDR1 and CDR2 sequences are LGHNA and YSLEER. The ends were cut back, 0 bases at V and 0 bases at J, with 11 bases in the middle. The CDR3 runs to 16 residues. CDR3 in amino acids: CASSQELVSLNTEAFF. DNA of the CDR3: TGCGCCAGCAGCCAAGAATTGGTGAGCCTGAACACTGAAGCTTTCTTT.

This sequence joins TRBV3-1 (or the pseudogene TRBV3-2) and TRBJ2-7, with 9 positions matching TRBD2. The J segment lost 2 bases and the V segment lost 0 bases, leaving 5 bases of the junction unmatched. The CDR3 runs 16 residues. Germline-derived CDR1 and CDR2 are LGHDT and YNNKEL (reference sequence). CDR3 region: CASSQDMGGRAYEQYF. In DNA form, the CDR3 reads TGTGCCAGCAGCCAAGATATGGGCGGGAGGGCCTACGAGCAGTACTTC.

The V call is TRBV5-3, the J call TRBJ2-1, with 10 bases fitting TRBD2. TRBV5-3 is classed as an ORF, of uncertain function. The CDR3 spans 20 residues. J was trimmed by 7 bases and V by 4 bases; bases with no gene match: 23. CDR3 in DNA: TGTGCCAGAAGCCTTAAAGGACAAGATCCAACTAGCGGGGTGTGTAATGAGCAGTTCTTC. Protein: CARSLKGQDPTSGVCNEQFF.

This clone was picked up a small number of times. CDR3 in DNA: TGTGCCAGCAGTCCTCGGTTGCAGGGCTCCTACGAGCAGTACTTC. Translating it yields CASSPRLQGSYEQYF. The genes are TRBV28 and TRBJ2-7, with D perhaps matching TRBD1 (5 bases). V lost 5 bases to trimming and J lost 0 bases, with 14 bases between them. Germline CDR1 and CDR2: MDHEN and SYDVKM. The length of the CDR3 is 15 residues.

The CDR3 spells CASGPTGQLNNEQFF. The DNA of the CDR3 is TGTGCCAGCGGACCCACGGGACAGCTTAACAATGAGCAGTTCTTC. The chain uses TRBV7-6 and TRBJ2-1; 7 nucleotides align to TRBD1. The CDR3 runs 15 residues. Germline V gene data show CDR1 as SGHVS and CDR2 as FNYEAQ. V lost 8 bases to trimming and J lost 5 bases; unmatched junction nucleotides: 12. Filled out from reference TRBV7-6 and TRBJ2-1, the complete variable domain reads GAGVSQSPRYKVTKRGQDVALRCDPISGHVSLYWYRQALGQGPEFLTYFNYEAQQDKSGLPNDRFSAERPEGSISTLTIQRTEQRDSAMYRCASGPTGQLNNEQFFGPGTRLTVL.

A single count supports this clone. The CDR3 reads CASSYSGQGSTEAFF. The CDR3 DNA reads TGTGCCAGCAGTTACTCAGGGCAGGGCAGTACTGAAGCTTTCTTT. V is TRBV6-5 and J is TRBJ1-1; D may be TRBD1 (5 bases). V was cut by 0 bases and J by 5 bases, with 13 bases left in between. Germline-derived CDR1 and CDR2 are MNHEY and SVGAGI. The CDR3 has 15 amino acids.

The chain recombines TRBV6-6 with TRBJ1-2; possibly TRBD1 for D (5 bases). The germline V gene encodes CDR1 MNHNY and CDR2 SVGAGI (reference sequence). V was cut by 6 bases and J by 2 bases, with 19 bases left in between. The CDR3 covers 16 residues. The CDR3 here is CASRHYSGTDNYGYTF. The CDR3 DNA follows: TGTGCCAGCAGACACTACTCCGGGACTGACAACTATGGCTACACCTTC.

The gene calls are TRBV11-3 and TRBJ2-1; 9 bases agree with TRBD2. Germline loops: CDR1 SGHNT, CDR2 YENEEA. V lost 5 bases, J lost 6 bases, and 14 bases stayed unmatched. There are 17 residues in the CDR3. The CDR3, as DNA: TGTGCCAGCAGCCCTTCGCTAGCGGGAACTTGGGGCAATGAGCAGTTCTTC. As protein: CASSPSLAGTWGNEQFF.

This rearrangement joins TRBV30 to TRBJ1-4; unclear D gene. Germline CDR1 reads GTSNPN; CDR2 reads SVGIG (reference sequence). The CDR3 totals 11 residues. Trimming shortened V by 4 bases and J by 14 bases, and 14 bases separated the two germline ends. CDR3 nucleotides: TGTGCCTGGACAAAATTGAGGACTCTGTTTTTT. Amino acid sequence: CAWTKLRTLFF.

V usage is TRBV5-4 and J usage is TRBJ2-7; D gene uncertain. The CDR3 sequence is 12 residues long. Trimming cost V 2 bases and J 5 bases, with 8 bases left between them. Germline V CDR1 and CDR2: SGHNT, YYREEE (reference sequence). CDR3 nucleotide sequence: TGTGCCAGCAGCTTTGGGCAACACGAGCAGTACTTC. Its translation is CASSFGQHEQYF.

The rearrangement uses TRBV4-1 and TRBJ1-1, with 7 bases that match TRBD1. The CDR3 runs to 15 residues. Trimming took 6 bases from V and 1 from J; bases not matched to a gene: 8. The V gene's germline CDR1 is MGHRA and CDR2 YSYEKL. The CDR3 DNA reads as TGCGCCAGCAGTCCAAGACAGGGTACGAACACTGAAGCTTTCTTT. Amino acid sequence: CASSPRQGTNTEAFF.

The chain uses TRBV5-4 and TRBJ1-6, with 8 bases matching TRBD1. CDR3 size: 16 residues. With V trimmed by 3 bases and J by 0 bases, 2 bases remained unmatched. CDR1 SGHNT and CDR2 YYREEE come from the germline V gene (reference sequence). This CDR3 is CASSWDRSSYNSPLHF. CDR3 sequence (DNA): TGTGCCAGCAGCTGGGACAGGAGCTCCTATAATTCACCCCTCCACTTT.

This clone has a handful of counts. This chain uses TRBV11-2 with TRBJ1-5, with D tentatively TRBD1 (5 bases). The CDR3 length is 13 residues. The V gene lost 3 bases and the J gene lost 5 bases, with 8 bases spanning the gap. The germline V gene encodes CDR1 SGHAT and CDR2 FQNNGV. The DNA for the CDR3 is TGTGCCAGCAGCTTGACAGCATATCAGCCCCAGCATTTT. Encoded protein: CASSLTAYQPQHF.

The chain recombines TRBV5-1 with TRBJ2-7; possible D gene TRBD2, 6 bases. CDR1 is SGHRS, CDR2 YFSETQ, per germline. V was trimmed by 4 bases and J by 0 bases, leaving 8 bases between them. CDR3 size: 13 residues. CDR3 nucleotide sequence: TGCGCCAGCAGCGCGGGGAGCTCCTACGAGCAGTACTTC. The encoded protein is CASSAGSSYEQYF.